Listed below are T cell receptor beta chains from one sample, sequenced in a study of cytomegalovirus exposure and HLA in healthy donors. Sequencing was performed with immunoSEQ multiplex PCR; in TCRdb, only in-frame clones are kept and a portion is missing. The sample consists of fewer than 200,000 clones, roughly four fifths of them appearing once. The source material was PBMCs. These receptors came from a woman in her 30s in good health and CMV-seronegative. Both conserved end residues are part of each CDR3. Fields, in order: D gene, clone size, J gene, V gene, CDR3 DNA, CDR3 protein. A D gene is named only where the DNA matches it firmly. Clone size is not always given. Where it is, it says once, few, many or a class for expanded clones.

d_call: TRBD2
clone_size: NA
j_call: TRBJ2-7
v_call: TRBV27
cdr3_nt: TGTGCCAGCATGGCGCGGGGGGCGTACTACGAGCAGTACTTC
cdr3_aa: CASMARGAYYEQYF

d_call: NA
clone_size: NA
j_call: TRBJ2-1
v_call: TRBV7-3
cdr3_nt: TGTGCCAGCAGCCACACCAATTCGGGTTACAATGAGCAGTTCTTC
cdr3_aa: CASSHTNSGYNEQFF

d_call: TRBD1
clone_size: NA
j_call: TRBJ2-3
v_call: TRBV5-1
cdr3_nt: TGCGCCAGCCTTGGACAGGAGAGGGGTACGCAGTATTTT
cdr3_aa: CASLGQERGTQYF

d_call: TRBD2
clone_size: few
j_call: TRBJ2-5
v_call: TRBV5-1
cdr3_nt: TGCGCCAGCAGCTTGTGGGGGGGCCAAGAGACCCAGTACTTC
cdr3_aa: CASSLWGGQETQYF

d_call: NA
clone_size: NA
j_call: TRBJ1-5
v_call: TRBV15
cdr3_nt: TGTGCCACCAGCAGAGACCGGCAGGTTCGGCAGCCCCAGCATTTT
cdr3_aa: CATSRDRQVRQPQHF

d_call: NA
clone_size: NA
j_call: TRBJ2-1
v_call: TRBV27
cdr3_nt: TGTGCCAGCTACAAGACTGGCTCCGAGCAGTTCTTC
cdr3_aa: CASYKTGSEQFF

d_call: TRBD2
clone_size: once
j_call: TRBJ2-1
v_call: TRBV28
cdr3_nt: TGTGCCAGCAGTTTGTGGACTAGCGGGAGAATTGAGCAGTTCTTC
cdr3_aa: CASSLWTSGRIEQFF

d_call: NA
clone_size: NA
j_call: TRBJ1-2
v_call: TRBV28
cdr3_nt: TGTGCCAGCAGTTTATCAACACAGGGCTATGGCTACACCTTC
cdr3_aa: CASSLSTQGYGYTF

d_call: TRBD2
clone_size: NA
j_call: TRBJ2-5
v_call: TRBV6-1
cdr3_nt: TGTGCCAGCAGTCCAAGCGGGGGGGCCCGTGAGACCCAGTACTTC
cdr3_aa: CASSPSGGARETQYF

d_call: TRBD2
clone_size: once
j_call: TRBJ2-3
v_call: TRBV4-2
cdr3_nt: TGTGCCAGCAGCCAAGATCAGGGTAGCGGGTTCACAGATACGCAGTATTTT
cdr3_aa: CASSQDQGSGFTDTQYF

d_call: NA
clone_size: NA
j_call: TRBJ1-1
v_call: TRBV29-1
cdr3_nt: TGCAGCGTTGTAGGGGCTGAGAACACTGAAGCTTTCTTT
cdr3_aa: CSVVGAENTEAFF

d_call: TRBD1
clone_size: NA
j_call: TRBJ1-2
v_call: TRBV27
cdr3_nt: TGTGCCAGCAGTGGTACGGCGGGACAGGTGGCCTATGGCTACACCTTC
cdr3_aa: CASSGTAGQVAYGYTF

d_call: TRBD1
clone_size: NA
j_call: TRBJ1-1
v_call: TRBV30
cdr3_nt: TGTGCCTGGGGTAGGGACAGGCTAAGACCTAACACTGAAGCTTTCTTT
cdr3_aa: CAWGRDRLRPNTEAFF

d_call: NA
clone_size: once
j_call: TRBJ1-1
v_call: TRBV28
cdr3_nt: TGTGCCAGCAGCAAACTAGGGAGGCCCAACACTGAAGCTTTCTTT
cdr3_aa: CASSKLGRPNTEAFF

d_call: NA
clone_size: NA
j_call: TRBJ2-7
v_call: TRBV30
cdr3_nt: TGTGCCTGGAGTGTGGCGGCTGGAAACTACGAGCAGTACTTC
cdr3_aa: CAWSVAAGNYEQYF

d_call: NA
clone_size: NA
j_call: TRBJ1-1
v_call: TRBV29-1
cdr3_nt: TGCAGCGTCGAACGGAACACTGAAGCTTTCTTT
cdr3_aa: CSVERNTEAFF

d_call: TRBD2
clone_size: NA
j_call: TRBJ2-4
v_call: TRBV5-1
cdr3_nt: TGCGCCAGCAGTGGTACGGTTTCTAGCGGGAGAGAGATAGCCAAAAACATTCAGTACTTC
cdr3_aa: CASSGTVSSGREIAKNIQYF

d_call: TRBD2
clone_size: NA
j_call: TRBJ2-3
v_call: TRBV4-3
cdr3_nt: TGCGCCAGCAGCCAAGCCGGACTAGAGGGTACGCAGTATTTT
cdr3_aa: CASSQAGLEGTQYF

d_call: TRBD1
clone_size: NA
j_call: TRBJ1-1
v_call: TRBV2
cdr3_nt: TGTGCCAGCTCAATGGCCGGGACAGGTTTTGAAGCTTTCTTT
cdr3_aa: CASSMAGTGFEAFF

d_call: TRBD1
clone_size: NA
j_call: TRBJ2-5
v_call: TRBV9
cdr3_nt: TGTGCCAGCAGCTCCCGGGACAGGGGGCGCGGTGAGACCCAGTACTTC
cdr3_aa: CASSSRDRGRGETQYF

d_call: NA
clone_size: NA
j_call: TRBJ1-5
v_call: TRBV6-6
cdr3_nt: TGTGCCAGCAGTTCCGACAGAAGCGGCAATCAGCCCCAGCATTTT
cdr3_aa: CASSSDRSGNQPQHF

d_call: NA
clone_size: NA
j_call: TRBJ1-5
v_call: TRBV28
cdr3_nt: NA
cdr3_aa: CASSFYRSPVISPSIF

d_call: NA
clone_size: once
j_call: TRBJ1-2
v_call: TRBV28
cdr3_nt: TGTGCCGCGTACCAACAGGGCCAGTTTTATGGCTACACCTTC
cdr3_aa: CAAYQQGQFYGYTF